The text below deals with one TCR beta chain. This specimen includes other DNA sequences encoding the same CDR3. This sample was taken from a study of blood T cell repertoires in COVID-19. The wider study: Collection of acute and convalescent COVID-19 samples took place in the United States, Italy and Spain.

Individuals drawn from 24 US areas were about 18 to 100 years old. In the study's own analysis: Amplifying reference gene primers gave estimates of nucleated cell counts. The protocol was immunoSEQ multiplex PCR, while the TCRdb copy is restricted to in-frame clones and leaves out a portion. V and J calls and clone size come straight from that table; D and trimming were deduced from the DNA. The table records about 400,000 clones, over 85% of them present only once. Sequencing used PBMCs or T cells enriched from blood (not recorded which). The TCR comes from a woman in her 30s who had recovered from COVID-19.

In DNA, the CDR3 is TGTGCCAGCAGTCTTGGAGCTTATGGCTACACCTTC. It specifies CASSLGAYGYTF. The rearrangement joins TRBV28 to TRBJ1-2; no clear D gene. Per germline, CDR1 MDHEN and CDR2 SYDVKM. V dropped 5 bases and J dropped 5 bases, with 9 bases sitting between them. The CDR3 covers 12 residues.